Each of the 10 T cell receptor beta chains below was sequenced from the same sample in a study of memory CD4+ T cells and cytomegalovirus serostatus (dated by TCRdb to between 2018 and 2021). The library was produced with the immunoSEQ multiplex PCR assay. TCRdb provides this immuneACCESS table in a form limited to in-frame rearrangements. Some clones are lacking; in checked studies, under half of them reflect an unresolved V gene, and why the rest are absent is not known. The sample has 50,000 to 65,000 clones on record, 70% to 85% of them singletons. The top ten constitute 2% to 3% of the sample. Single viable CD3+CD4+CD8-CD45RO+ cells were sorted as memory CD4+ T cells on a FACSAria II. Material: memory CD4+ T cells from blood. The source is an adult in good health and CMV-seropositive.

In its sample, this clone was seen a few times. This chain connects TRBV7-8 to TRBJ2-3, with D perhaps matching TRBD2 (6 bases). Trimming left V 0 bases short and J 2 bases short, with 12 bases between. In germline, CDR1 is SGHVS, CDR2 FQNEAQ. The CDR3 is 16 residues long. DNA of the CDR3: TGTGCCAGCAGCTTAGCAGGCGGGACGACCACAGATACGCAGTATTTT. Translation gives CASSLAGGTTTDTQYF. Full variable domain (outside the CDR3, taken from reference TRBV7-8 and TRBJ2-3): GAGVSQSPRYKVAKRGQDVALRCDPISGHVSLFWYQQALGQGPEFLTYFQNEAQLDKSGLPSDRFFAERPEGSVSTLKIQRTQQEDSAVYLCASSLAGGTTTDTQYFGPGTRLTVL.

This clone occurred once. The V gene is TRBV18, the J gene TRBJ1-3; no definite D call. The CDR3 has 13 residues. Deletions cut 0 bases from V and 5 bases from J, with 5 bases between. Germline lookup yields CDR1 KGHSH and CDR2 LQKENI. The chain's CDR3 is CASSPPSRNTIYF. CDR3 nucleotide sequence: TGTGCCAGCTCACCACCGTCTCGAAACACCATATATTTT. Supplemented by reference TRBV18 and TRBJ1-3, the full variable domain reads NAGVMQNPRHLVRRRGQEARLRCSPMKGHSHVYWYRQLPEEGLKFMVYLQKENIIDESGMPKERFSAEFPKEGPSILRIQQVVRGDSAAYFCASSPPSRNTIYFGEGSWLTVV.

The chain combines TRBV11-3 with TRBJ2-5, with D unclear. The length of the CDR3 is 12 residues. V shed 0 bases and J shed 5 bases, with 4 bases lying between them. Per germline, CDR1 SGHNT and CDR2 YENEEA. The CDR3 loop is CASSLDSETQYF. In nucleotides, the CDR3 is TGTGCCAGCAGCTTAGACTCGGAGACCCAGTACTTC.

This clone came up once. This chain joins TRBV11-2 and TRBJ2-3, with 11 bases that match TRBD2. Germline CDR1 reads SGHAT; CDR2 reads FQNNGV. CDR3 length equals 14 residues. Unmatched junction bases numbered 3, after V lost 5 bases and J lost 5 bases. The CDR3 sequence is CASSVGLAGDTQYF. CDR3 DNA: TGTGCCAGCAGCGTAGGACTAGCGGGAGATACGCAGTATTTT. Supplemented by reference TRBV11-2 and TRBJ2-3, the full variable domain reads EAGVAQSPRYKIIEKRQSVAFWCNPISGHATLYWYQQILGQGPKLLIQFQNNGVVDDSQLPKDRFSAERLKGVDSTLKIQPAKLEDSAVYLCASSVGLAGDTQYFGPGTRLTVL.

This clone was counted a single time. V and J are TRBV5-1 and TRBJ2-1; D possibly corresponds to TRBD2 (5 bases). This CDR3 is 15 amino acids long. CDR1 and CDR2 (germline): SGHRS, YFSETQ. V lost 4 bases to trimming and J lost 4 bases, with 15 bases between them. The CDR3 sequence: CASSPEGRAYNEQFF. DNA of the CDR3: TGCGCCAGCAGCCCGGAAGGGAGAGCTTACAATGAGCAGTTCTTC.

The chain recombines TRBV5-1 with TRBJ1-4; tentatively, D is TRBD1 (5 bases). Trimming stripped 2 bases from V and 0 bases from J, with 11 bases between. CDR3 length: 16 residues. The germline gives CDR1 SGHRS, CDR2 YFSETQ. The CDR3 protein is CASSFQGAATNEKLFF. For the CDR3, the DNA is TGCGCCAGCAGCTTTCAAGGGGCCGCAACTAATGAAAAACTGTTTTTT.

J is TRBJ2-3 and V is TRBV7-9, with 11 bases matching TRBD2. The germline V gene has CDR1 SEHNR and CDR2 FQNEAQ (reference sequence). V trimming: 3 bases; J trimming: 5 bases; junction bases outside the gene matches: 1. CDR3 length: 14 residues. CDR3 protein: CASSFGLAGDTQYF. The CDR3 region has the DNA TGTGCCAGCAGCTTCGGACTAGCGGGAGATACGCAGTATTTT.

In its sample, this clone was seen once. The rearrangement uses TRBV28 and TRBJ2-7; tentatively, D is TRBD1 or TRBD2 (5 bases each). The CDR3 length is 13 residues. V was clipped by 3 bases and J by 5 bases, with 11 bases between them. The V gene's germline CDR1 is MDHEN and CDR2 SYDVKM. CDR3 sequence (DNA): TGTGCCAGCAGTTTTGCAGGGCGGGACGAGCAGTACTTC. Its translation: CASSFAGRDEQYF.

This clone was counted only a few times. The rearrangement links TRBV11-3 to TRBJ2-1; TRBD2 matches at 10 bases. Trimming removed 0 bases from V and 7 bases from J; junction bases left unmatched: 9. The CDR3 extends over 17 amino acids. Germline lookup yields CDR1 SGHNT and CDR2 YENEEA. The CDR3 coding sequence is TGTGCCAGCAGCTTAGATCTCGGTGGACTAGCGGCAAATGAGCAGTTCTTC. Protein sequence: CASSLDLGGLAANEQFF.

The gene calls are TRBV28 and TRBJ2-7, with D unresolved. The CDR3 extends over 12 amino acids. Germline V gives CDR1 MDHEN, CDR2 SYDVKM. Trimming took off 3 bases at V and 3 bases at J, with 6 bases between the two ends. DNA of the CDR3: TGTGCCAGCAGTTTTATGATCTACGAGCAGTACTTC. It is translated as CASSFMIYEQYF.